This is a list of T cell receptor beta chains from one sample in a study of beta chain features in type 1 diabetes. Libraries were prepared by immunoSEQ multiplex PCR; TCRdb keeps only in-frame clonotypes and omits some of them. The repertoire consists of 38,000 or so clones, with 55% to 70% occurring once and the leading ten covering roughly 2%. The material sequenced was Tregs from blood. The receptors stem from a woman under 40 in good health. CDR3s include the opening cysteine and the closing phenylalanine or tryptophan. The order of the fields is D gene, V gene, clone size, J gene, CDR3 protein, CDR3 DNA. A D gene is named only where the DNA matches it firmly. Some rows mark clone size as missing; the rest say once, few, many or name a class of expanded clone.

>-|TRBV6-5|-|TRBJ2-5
CASSPQGAWETQYF
TGTGCCAGCAGTCCACAGGGAGCGTGGGAGACCCAGTACTTC
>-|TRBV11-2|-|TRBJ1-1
CASSLELAGLRLMNTEAFF
TGTGCCAGCAGCTTAGAATTGGCGGGACTCAGATTAATGAACACTGAAGCTTTCTTT
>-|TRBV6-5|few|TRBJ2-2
CASGGGLNTGELFF
TGTGCCAGCGGGGGCGGACTGAACACCGGGGAGCTGTTTTTT
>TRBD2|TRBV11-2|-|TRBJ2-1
CASSLTSGRENEQFF
TGTGCCAGCAGCTTAACTAGCGGGAGAGAGAATGAGCAGTTCTTC
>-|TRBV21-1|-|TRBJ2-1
CASSDLLATHSDNEQFF
TGTGCCAGCAGCGATTTATTAGCTACACATTCCGACAATGAGCAGTTCTTC
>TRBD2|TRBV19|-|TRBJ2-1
CASSLPGGAIGHNEQFF
TGTGCCAGTAGTCTCCCGGGAGGGGCAATTGGTCACAATGAGCAGTTCTTC
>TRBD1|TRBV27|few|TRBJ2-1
CASSPKRQGAGYNEQFF
TGTGCCAGCAGTCCGAAAAGACAGGGGGCTGGATACAATGAGCAGTTCTTC
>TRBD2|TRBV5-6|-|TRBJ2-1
CASSLTSGSPNEQFF
TGTGCCAGCAGCCTAACTAGCGGGAGTCCGAATGAGCAGTTCTTC
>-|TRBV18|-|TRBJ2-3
CASSPPQADTQYF
TGTGCCAGCTCACCACCCCAGGCAGATACGCAGTATTTT
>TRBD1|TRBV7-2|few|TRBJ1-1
CASSPRQGASTEAFF
TGTGCCAGCAGCCCTCGACAGGGGGCAAGCACTGAAGCTTTCTTT
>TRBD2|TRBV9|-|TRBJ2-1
CASSVGGGLAIYEQFF
TGTGCCAGCAGCGTGGGGGGGGGACTAGCTATATATGAGCAGTTCTTC
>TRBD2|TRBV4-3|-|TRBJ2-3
CASSQDGGSVAGADTQYF
TGCGCCAGCAGCCAAGATGGTGGATCAGTAGCGGGAGCGGATACGCAGTATTTT
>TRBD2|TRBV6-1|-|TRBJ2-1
CASSERLAGYNEQFF
TGTGCCAGCAGTGAGCGACTAGCGGGATACAATGAGCAGTTCTTC
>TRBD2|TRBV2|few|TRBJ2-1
CASSEWASGRAEQFF
TGTGCCAGCAGTGAATGGGCTAGCGGGAGGGCAGAGCAGTTCTTC
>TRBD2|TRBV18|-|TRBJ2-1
CASSPLLAGGYNEQFF
TGTGCCAGCTCACCGTTGCTAGCGGGAGGGTACAATGAGCAGTTCTTC
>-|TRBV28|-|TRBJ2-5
CASSQPRQARKETQYF
TGTGCCAGCAGCCAACCTCGACAGGCCCGAAAAGAGACCCAGTACTTC
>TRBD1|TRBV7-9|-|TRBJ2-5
CASSQQGAETQYF
TGTGCCAGCAGTCAACAGGGGGCAGAGACCCAGTACTTC
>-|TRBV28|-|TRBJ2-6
CASSFGVSSGANVLTF
TGTGCCAGCAGTTTCGGGGTTAGCTCTGGGGCCAACGTCCTGACTTTC
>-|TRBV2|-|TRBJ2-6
CASSISSGANVLTF
TGTGCCAGCAGTATCAGCTCTGGGGCCAACGTCCTGACTTTC
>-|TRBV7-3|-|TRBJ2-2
CASSLTEQSVGGELFF
TGTGCCAGCAGCTTAACTGAACAGAGTGTTGGCGGGGAGCTGTTTTTT
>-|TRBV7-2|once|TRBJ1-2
CASSLMSSYGYTF
TGTGCCAGCAGCTTAATGTCCTCCTATGGCTACACCTTC
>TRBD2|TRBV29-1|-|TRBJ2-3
CSVAGLAGGQGTDTQYF
TGCAGCGTTGCGGGGCTAGCGGGAGGCCAGGGCACAGATACGCAGTATTTT
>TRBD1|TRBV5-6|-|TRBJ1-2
CASSLVTGGGYTF
TGTGCCAGCAGCTTGGTAACAGGGGGAGGCTACACCTTC
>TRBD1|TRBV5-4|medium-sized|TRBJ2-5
CASSFATGGIETQYF
TGTGCCAGCAGCTTTGCGACAGGGGGCATAGAGACCCAGTACTTC
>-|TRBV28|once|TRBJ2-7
CASKRRDSSGFEQYF
TGTGCCAGCAAGAGGCGGGACTCGAGCGGGTTCGAGCAGTACTTC
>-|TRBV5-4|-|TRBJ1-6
CASSYRDKLSPLHF
TGTGCCAGCAGCTACCGGGACAAACTTTCACCCCTCCACTTT
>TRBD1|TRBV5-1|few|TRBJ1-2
CASSLTGGEGYTF
TGCGCCAGCAGCTTAACAGGGGGCGAGGGCTACACCTTC
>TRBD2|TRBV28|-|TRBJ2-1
CASKYGGGPSKQFF
TGTGCCAGCAAATACGGGGGAGGGCCCTCGAAGCAGTTCTTC
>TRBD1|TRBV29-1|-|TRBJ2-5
CSGTGRSETQYF
TGCAGCGGGACAGGGCGCTCGGAGACCCAGTACTTC
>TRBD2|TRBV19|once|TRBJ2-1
CASSIISGSSYNEQFF
TGTGCCAGTAGTATTATTAGCGGGAGCTCCTACAATGAGCAGTTCTTC
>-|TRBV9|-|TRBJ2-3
CASSVTGPRGVDTQYF
TGTGCCAGCAGCGTAACCGGACCGCGGGGAGTGGATACGCAGTATTTT
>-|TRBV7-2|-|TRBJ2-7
CASSPRSGFHFYEQYF
TGTGCCAGCAGCCCGCGATCGGGTTTCCACTTCTACGAGCAGTACTTC
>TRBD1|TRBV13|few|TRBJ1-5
CASSPPGQGPYSNQPQHF
TGTGCCAGCAGTCCTCCGGGACAGGGACCCTATAGCAATCAGCCCCAGCATTTT
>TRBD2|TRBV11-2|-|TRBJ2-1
CASSRTSGSGNEQFF
TGTGCCAGCAGCCGGACTAGCGGGAGTGGTAATGAGCAGTTCTTC
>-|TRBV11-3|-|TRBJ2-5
CASSLGSRETQYF
TGTGCCAGCAGCTTAGGATCGCGGGAGACCCAGTACTTC
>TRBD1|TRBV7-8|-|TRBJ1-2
CASSFHRDRTYNYGYTF
TGTGCCAGCAGCTTCCACCGGGACAGGACTTATAACTATGGCTACACCTTC
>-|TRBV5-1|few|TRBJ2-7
CASSPVLGSYEQYF
TGCGCCAGCAGCCCCGTTCTAGGCTCCTACGAGCAGTACTTC
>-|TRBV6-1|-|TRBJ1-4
CAGAGELDEKLFF
TGTGCCGGGGCAGGGGAATTGGATGAAAAACTGTTTTTT
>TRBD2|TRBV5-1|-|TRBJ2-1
CASAGLAVSSYNEQFF
TGCGCCAGCGCAGGACTAGCGGTTAGCTCCTACAATGAGCAGTTCTTC
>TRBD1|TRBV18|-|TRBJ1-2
CASSPLPVQGAPGYGYTF
TGTGCCAGCTCACCCCTACCAGTCCAGGGGGCGCCCGGCTATGGCTACACCTTC
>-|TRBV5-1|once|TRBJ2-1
CASSLAPLLEAKFF
TGCGCCAGCAGCTTGGCCCCCCTACTTGAGGCAAAGTTCTTC
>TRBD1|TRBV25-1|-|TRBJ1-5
CASSDLDRVGPQHF
TGTGCCAGCAGTGATCTCGACAGGGTAGGGCCCCAGCATTTT